The 10 T cell receptor beta chains given below trace back to one sample, sequenced in a study of Graves' ophthalmopathy and Graves' hyperthyroidism. From RNA, the CDR3 regions of TCR beta chains were amplified and sequenced. Second-round multiplex PCR came after first-round RT-PCR with HTBI primers. A single record per CDR3 protein comes from TCRdb applying MiXCR to the multiplex PCR reads. The data contain about 220,000 distinct CDR3 sequences, under 25% of them singletons. The sample was peripheral blood. Receptors originate from a woman between 45 and 60 years old with Graves' ophthalmopathy.

The sample holds many counts of this clonotype. The chain combines TRBV7-9 with TRBJ2-7, with 9 bases matching TRBD1. This CDR3 has 14 amino acids. The germline gives CDR1 SEHNR, CDR2 FQNEAQ (reference sequence). Losses at the gene ends were 5 bases for V and 2 bases for J; bases not matched to a gene: 4. The CDR3 DNA reads as TGTGCCAGCAGCCCCCGGGACAGGGCCTACGAGCAGTACTTC. Encoded protein: CASSPRDRAYEQYF. Supplemented by reference TRBV7-9 and TRBJ2-7, the full variable domain reads DTGVSQNPRHKITKRGQNVTFRCDPISEHNRLYWYRQTLGQGPEFLTYFQNEAQLEKSRLLSDRFSAERPKGSFSTLEIQRTEQGDSAMYLCASSPRDRAYEQYFGPGTRLTVT.

This clonotype has a handful of counts. A single base separates this from a much larger clone, so it may be a read error. The chain couples TRBV11-2 to TRBJ2-5; unclear D gene. From germline, CDR1 is SGHAT and CDR2 FQNNGV. This CDR3 is built from 16 residues. The CDR3 spells CASSLDLGRAKDTQYF. CDR3 coding DNA: TGTGCCAGCAGCTTAGATCTTGGACGGGCTAAAGATACCCAGTACTTC.

The rearrangement uses TRBV7-9 and TRBJ2-5; D is perhaps TRBD1 or TRBD2 (5 bases each). V gave up 4 bases and J gave up 3 bases, with 9 bases separating them. CDR3 length: 13 amino acids. CDR1 and CDR2 from the germline V gene are SEHNR and FQNEAQ (reference sequence). The DNA of the CDR3 is TGTGCCAGCAGCTCGGTGGGGGAAGAGACCCAGTACTTC. Amino acid sequence: CASSSVGEETQYF.

This clonotype appeared a few times. The chain uses TRBV20-1 and TRBJ2-4, with D possibly TRBD2 on 7 matching bases. Trimming stripped 6 bases from V and 0 bases from J, with 15 bases between. In germline, CDR1 is DFQATT, CDR2 SNEGSKA (reference sequence). CDR3 length: 15 amino acids. CDR3 nucleotides: TGCAGTGCCGCTGTGGGGGGGGCAGCCAAAAACATTCAGTACTTC. Translating it yields CSAAVGGAAKNIQYF.

This clonotype was observed many times. This chain connects TRBV5-1 to TRBJ2-2; 8 bases fit TRBD1. There are 15 residues in the CDR3. J gave up 0 bases and V 4 bases, and 2 bases lay outside the gene matches. Germline V gene data show CDR1 as SGHRS and CDR2 as YFSETQ. The CDR3 loop is CASSRDRTNTGELFF. Written as DNA, the CDR3 is TGCGCCAGCAGCCGGGACAGGACGAACACCGGGGAGCTGTTTTTT.

This clonotype was found many times. The gene calls are TRBV30 and TRBJ2-7; 8 bases agree with TRBD1. V lost 5 bases to trimming and J lost 3 bases; unmatched junction nucleotides: 12. This CDR3 contains 15 residues. Germline CDR1 reads GTSNPN; CDR2 reads SVGIG (reference sequence). The CDR3 spells CAWSIAGTGFYEQYF. In DNA form, the CDR3 reads TGTGCCTGGTCAATCGCCGGGACAGGCTTCTACGAGCAGTACTTC.

As regards this clonotype: A much larger clone lies one base from this, so it may be a read error. DNA for the CDR3: TGTGCCAGCGGCCAAGAGCAGCGGGGTGCGGGTAAGCAGTACTTC. Translated, it gives CASGQEQRGAGKQYF. The chain carries TRBV3-1 and TRBJ2-7, with 7 bases aligning to TRBD2. The CDR3 length is 15 residues. Looked up from germline, CDR1 is LGHDT and CDR2 is YNNKEL (reference sequence).

This clonotype was seen at least ten times. The rearrangement uses TRBV12-5 and TRBJ2-6; no definite D call. CDR1 and CDR2 (germline): LGHNT, FRNRAP. This CDR3 contains 14 residues. Trimming left V 6 bases short and J 1 base short, with 7 bases between. The CDR3 sequence is CASGWRSGANVLTF. CDR3 coding DNA: TGTGCTAGTGGATGGAGATCTGGGGCCAACGTCCTGACTTTC.

This clonotype has at least ten counts. The V and J genes are TRBV7-8 and TRBJ2-7; 7 bases map to TRBD1. The CDR3 length is 16 residues. The germline V gene has CDR1 SGHVS and CDR2 FQNEAQ. Trimming cost V 5 bases and J 0 bases; bases outside gene matches: 10. CDR3 loop: CASSPFAKGASYEQYF. The CDR3 DNA follows: TGTGCCAGCAGCCCATTTGCGAAGGGGGCCTCCTACGAGCAGTACTTC. Full variable domain (remainder filled in from reference TRBV7-8 and TRBJ2-7): GAGVSQSPRYKVAKRGQDVALRCDPISGHVSLFWYQQALGQGPEFLTYFQNEAQLDKSGLPSDRFFAERPEGSVSTLKIQRTQQEDSAVYLCASSPFAKGASYEQYFGPGTRLTVT.

This clonotype was detected a few times. The rearrangement uses TRBV18 and TRBJ1-2, with 9 bases fitting TRBD1. Germline lookup yields CDR1 KGHSH and CDR2 LQKENI. The V gene end was trimmed by 4 bases and the J gene end by 4 bases; junction bases not matched to a gene: 10. The CDR3 has 16 residues. The CDR3 coding sequence is TGTGCCAGCTCACGTCAACAGCCGGACAGGGGCTATGGCTACACCTTC. Translating it yields CASSRQQPDRGYGYTF.